A selection of T cell receptor beta chains follows, all from one sample in a study of chemoradiotherapy in HPV16-positive cancers. Clones were sequenced by immunoSEQ multiplex PCR, and TCRdb holds only the in-frame ones, with some missing. The sample contains around 14,000 clones, just over 90% of which appear only once. The material was blood, obtained from a patient who underwent chemoradiotherapy. These receptors all stem from a human donor with HPV-associated anogenital cancer. Both conserved end residues are part of each CDR3. The D gene is left open where the match is weak. Size tells how often a clone was seen (once, few, many) or the class of an expanded clone, and some rows leave it out.

V gene	J gene	clone size	D gene	CDR3 protein	CDR3 DNA
TRBV6-4	TRBJ1-5	.	.	CASSETFSNQPQHF	TGTGCCAGCAGTGAAACATTTAGCAATCAGCCCCAGCATTTT
TRBV5-1	TRBJ2-1	.	TRBD2	CASSLTSGWNEQFF	TGCGCCAGCAGCTTGACTAGCGGGTGGAATGAGCAGTTCTTC
TRBV18	TRBJ1-4	few	.	CASSQRTNEKLFF	TGTGCCAGCTCGCAGAGGACTAATGAAAAACTGTTTTTT
TRBV6-4	TRBJ2-7	.	TRBD1	CASSETAGGEQYF	TGTGCCAGCAGTGAAACCGCAGGGGGCGAGCAGTACTTC
TRBV5-1	TRBJ2-3	.	TRBD2	CASSLQRGDTDTQYF	TGCGCCAGCAGCTTGCAGCGGGGTGACACAGATACGCAGTATTTT
TRBV4-3	TRBJ1-6	.	TRBD1	CASSQDLRDRSPLHF	TGCGCCAGCAGCCAAGATCTCCGGGACAGATCACCCCTCCACTTT
TRBV4-2	TRBJ1-5	.	.	CASSQDSRPQHF	TGTGCCAGCAGCCAAGATTCTCGGCCCCAGCATTTT
TRBV4-3	TRBJ2-2	.	.	CASSQEAGISTGELFF	TGCGCCAGCAGCCAAGAGGCGGGAATTAGCACCGGGGAGCTGTTTTTT
TRBV30	TRBJ1-5	.	.	CAWSVQGGDQPQHF	TGTGCCTGGAGTGTACAGGGAGGGGATCAGCCCCAGCATTTT
TRBV27	TRBJ2-1	.	.	CASSFGAQPEREQFF	TGTGCCAGCAGTTTCGGGGCTCAACCCGAGCGTGAGCAGTTCTTC
TRBV11-3	TRBJ2-7	.	.	CASSLGPGAASSYEQYF	TGTGCCAGCAGCTTAGGACCCGGGGCCGCCAGCTCCTACGAGCAGTACTTC
TRBV25-1	TRBJ1-6	few	TRBD1	CASRTGTGVSPLHF	TGTGCCAGCAGAACCGGGACAGGGGTCTCACCCCTCCACTTT
TRBV9	TRBJ1-1	.	.	CASSVVGGKNTEAFF	TGTGCCAGCAGCGTAGTTGGAGGAAAGAACACTGAAGCTTTCTTT
TRBV10-1	TRBJ2-5	.	.	CASSNRPGPTQETQYF	TGCGCCAGCAGTAACCGACCGGGTCCAACTCAAGAGACCCAGTACTTC
TRBV2	TRBJ2-5	.	TRBD2	CASSAGLLETQYF	TGTGCCAGCAGTGCGGGACTATTGGAGACCCAGTACTTC
TRBV5-1	TRBJ1-1	.	TRBD1	CASSLWDRARNTEAFF	TGCGCCAGCAGCCTTTGGGACAGGGCAAGGAACACTGAAGCTTTCTTT
TRBV19	TRBJ2-3	once	.	CASSPPTTRLTQYF	TGTGCCAGTAGCCCCCCGACTACCCGTCTTACGCAGTATTTT
TRBV9	TRBJ1-2	.	.	CASSVASRDPNKEGYTF	TGTGCCAGCAGCGTAGCTAGCAGGGATCCCAACAAGGAGGGCTACACCTTC
TRBV15	TRBJ1-5	once	.	CATSRDGQSNQPQHF	TGTGCCACCAGCAGAGATGGACAGAGCAATCAGCCCCAGCATTTT
TRBV27	TRBJ1-3	.	.	CASSLSPILPRPGHLQEPGNTIYF	TGTGCCAGCAGTTTATCCCCTATCCTCCCACGACCGGGACATTTGCAAGAACCAGGAAACACCATATATTTT
TRBV6-5	TRBJ1-6	few	.	CASGRTSYNSPLHF	TGTGCCAGCGGCAGGACCTCCTATAATTCACCCCTCCACTTT
TRBV9	TRBJ2-2	.	TRBD2	CASSEGTSGGAIGELFF	TGTGCCAGCAGCGAGGGGACTAGCGGGGGGGCGATCGGGGAGCTGTTTTTT
TRBV5-1	TRBJ1-1	.	.	CASSLSRQAEAFF	TGCGCCAGCAGCTTGTCCAGGCAGGCTGAAGCTTTCTTT
TRBV6-6	TRBJ1-2	.	.	CASSYSILGVEGYTF	TGTGCCAGCAGTTACTCGATCTTAGGGGTAGAGGGCTACACCTTC
TRBV5-4	TRBJ2-1	.	.	CASSLDRNEQFF	TGTGCCAGCAGCTTGGACAGGAATGAGCAGTTCTTC
TRBV4-1	TRBJ1-5	.	.	CASSQASLDQPQHF	TGCGCCAGCAGCCAAGCTTCACTTGATCAGCCCCAGCATTTT
TRBV11-2	TRBJ2-1	.	TRBD1	CASSSGQGANEQFF	TGTGCCAGCAGCTCGGGACAGGGGGCGAATGAGCAGTTCTTC
TRBV7-3	TRBJ2-3	.	TRBD2	CASSITGGNTDTQYF	TGTGCCAGCAGCATAACGGGGGGGAACACAGATACGCAGTATTTT
TRBV2	TRBJ1-1	.	.	CASSGTSKAEAFF	TGTGCCAGCAGTGGGACCTCGAAGGCTGAAGCTTTCTTT
TRBV27	TRBJ2-5	.	TRBD2	CASSLTSGVQTQYF	TGTGCCAGCAGTTTGACTAGCGGGGTGCAGACCCAGTACTTC
TRBV18	TRBJ2-2	once	.	CASSRTVNTGELFF	TGTGCCAGCTCACGGACAGTAAACACCGGGGAGCTGTTTTTT
TRBV7-2	TRBJ2-7	.	.	CASSLDYGGPYEQYF	TGTGCCAGCAGCTTAGACTACGGGGGGCCCTACGAGCAGTACTTC
TRBV27	TRBJ1-5	.	TRBD1	CASRTGQGGGQPQHF	TGTGCCAGCAGAACCGGACAGGGAGGGGGTCAGCCCCAGCATTTT
TRBV4-1	TRBJ2-2	.	TRBD1	CASSRVRTGGSGELFF	TGCGCCAGCAGCCGTGTACGGACAGGGGGCTCCGGGGAGCTGTTTTTT
TRBV10-3	TRBJ1-2	once	TRBD1	CAISESGTGNGYTF	TGTGCCATCAGTGAGTCGGGGACAGGAAATGGCTACACCTTC
TRBV7-8	TRBJ1-2	.	.	CASSFLGEGHLGYTF	TGTGCCAGCAGCTTTCTCGGCGAGGGGCATTTAGGCTACACCTTC
TRBV4-2	TRBJ2-3	.	.	CASSQGRDTQYF	TGTGCCAGCAGCCAGGGGAGGGATACGCAGTATTTT
TRBV2	TRBJ2-1	once	TRBD2	CASPGGRVKGNEQFF	TGTGCCAGCCCGGGGGGTAGAGTCAAGGGCAATGAGCAGTTCTTC
TRBV4-1	TRBJ1-6	few	TRBD1	CASSRSGTGESPLHF	TGCGCCAGCAGCCGTTCCGGGACAGGGGAATCACCCCTCCACTTT
TRBV5-1	TRBJ2-3	.	TRBD2	CASSSGGNTQYF	TGCGCCAGCAGCTCGGGAGGGAATACGCAGTATTTT
TRBV6-6	TRBJ2-3	.	.	CASRLSTDTQYF	TGTGCCAGCAGGTTAAGCACAGATACGCAGTATTTT
TRBV5-6	TRBJ1-1	.	.	CASSLVGVGTEAFF	TGTGCCAGCAGCTTGGTAGGGGTCGGCACTGAAGCTTTCTTT
TRBV20-1	TRBJ1-1	.	.	CSALGTEAFF	TGCAGTGCGTTGGGCACTGAAGCTTTCTTT
TRBV7-3	TRBJ2-3	.	.	CASSLSGADTQYF	TGTGCCAGCAGCTTAAGCGGGGCAGATACGCAGTATTTT
TRBV5-1	TRBJ1-4	.	.	CASSLDTVNEKLFF	TGCGCCAGCAGCTTGGATACCGTGAATGAAAAACTGTTTTTT